Below are 31 T cell receptor beta chains sequenced from a single sample in a study of blood T cell repertoires in COVID-19. Only in-frame clones appear in the TCRdb table, and some are missing; sequencing was by immunoSEQ multiplex PCR. The table includes tens of thousands of clones, 89% detected once. Input material: peripheral blood. Receptors originate from an older woman with COVID-19, enrolled during active disease.

The rearrangement links TRBV5-1 to TRBJ2-2; 9 nucleotides align to TRBD1. The ends lost 3 bases at V and 7 bases at J; junction bases unmatched: 10. CDR3 size: 16 residues. Germline V CDR1 and CDR2: SGHRS, YFSETQ. The chain's CDR3 is CASSSTWTGVNGELFF. The DNA of the CDR3 is TGCGCCAGCAGCTCAACGTGGACAGGGGTGAACGGGGAGCTGTTTTTT.

V usage is TRBV5-1 and J usage is TRBJ1-1, with TRBD1 as a possible D gene (5 bases). CDR1 is SGHRS, CDR2 YFSETQ, per germline. The CDR3 contains 14 residues. With 0 bases removed from V and 11 bases from J, the gap between germline ends came to 17 bases. The CDR3 loop is CASSLAGGYNEAFF. The CDR3 DNA sequence: TGCGCCAGCAGCTTGGCGGGGGGATACAATGAGGCTTTCTTT. The full variable domain, in which reference TRBV5-1 and TRBJ1-1 provide the parts outside the CDR3, is KAGVTQTPRYLIKTRGQQVTLSCSPISGHRSVSWYQQTPGQGLQFLFEYFSETQRNKGNFPGRFSGRQFSNSRSEMNVSTLELGDSALYLCASSLAGGYNEAFFGQGTRLTVV.

The V gene is TRBV7-2, the J gene TRBJ2-5; no reliable D call. In germline, CDR1 is SGHTA, CDR2 FQGNSA. V was clipped by 5 bases and J by 4 bases, with 8 bases between them. There are 12 residues in the CDR3. In nucleotides, the CDR3 is TGTGCCAGCAGCCCCCTAGGAGAGACCCAGTACTTC. This translates into CASSPLGETQYF.

V and J are TRBV6-5 and TRBJ1-6; 8 bases are a match to TRBD1. The CDR3 is made up of 13 amino acids. V lost 6 bases to trimming and J lost 9 bases; unmatched junction nucleotides: 4. CDR1 is MNHEY and CDR2 is SVGAGI in the germline V gene. The CDR3 DNA sequence: TGTGCCAGCAGGGCAGGGGGCGGTTCACCCCTCCACTTT. It specifies CASRAGGGSPLHF.

This clone was found once. CDR3 residues: CSVEREAGREQFF. The CDR3 DNA reads TGCAGCGTTGAAAGGGAGGCCGGCCGGGAGCAGTTCTTC. The V call is TRBV29-1, the J call TRBJ2-1, with D maybe TRBD2 (6 bases). This CDR3 is 13 amino acids long. Trimming removed 2 bases from V and 10 bases from J, with 15 bases in between. Looked up from germline, CDR1 is SQVTM and CDR2 is ANQGSEA.

The chain recombines TRBV4-1 with TRBJ2-5; 10 bases match TRBD1. V gave up 3 bases and J gave up 4 bases; unmatched junction bases: 8. CDR3 length equals 16 residues. From germline, CDR1 is MGHRA and CDR2 YSYEKL. Here the CDR3 DNA reads TGCGCCAGCAGCCATGACAGGGGGCTAGGGGGAGAGACCCAGTACTTC. This encodes CASSHDRGLGGETQYF.

The gene calls are TRBV6-5 and TRBJ1-5, with D maybe TRBD1 (5 bases). The CDR3 is made up of 15 amino acids. The V end lost 10 bases, the J end lost 6 bases, and 22 bases lay between the germline ends. Germline CDR1 MNHEY, CDR2 SVGAGI. In DNA form, the CDR3 reads TGTGCCATCGCGTGGGGCCCCGGGCGGGGTCAGCCCCAGCATTTT. It is translated as CAIAWGPGRGQPQHF.

The CDR3 sequence is CASSEWGAGELFF. The CDR3 DNA reads as TGCGCCAGCAGTGAGTGGGGAGCCGGGGAGCTGTTTTTT. V is TRBV10-1 and J is TRBJ2-2, with D possibly being TRBD2 (5 bases). CDR1 is WNHNN, CDR2 SYGVQD, per germline (reference sequence). CDR3 length: 13 residues. V shed 1 base and J shed 6 bases, with 6 bases lying between them.

The chain couples TRBV6-5 to TRBJ1-1; TRBD1 aligns across 7 bases. The CDR3 has 16 residues. The J segment lost 0 bases and the V segment lost 4 bases, leaving 8 bases of the junction unmatched. Germline CDR1 reads MNHEY; CDR2 reads SVGAGI. The CDR3 sequence is CASSSGQVDLNTEAFF. DNA for the CDR3: TGTGCCAGCAGTTCTGGACAGGTTGACTTGAACACTGAAGCTTTCTTT.

V is TRBV7-9 and J is TRBJ1-1; the D is unclear. V lost 2 bases, J lost 0 bases, and 4 bases lay in between. The CDR3 runs 13 residues. Germline values: CDR1 SEHNR, CDR2 FQNEAQ (reference sequence). The CDR3 coding sequence is TGTGCCAGCAGCTTATCAGTGAACACTGAAGCTTTCTTT. It specifies CASSLSVNTEAFF.

The CDR3 protein is CASSFLTGGTSSPLHF. The CDR3 coding sequence is TGCGCCAGCAGCTTTCTGACAGGGGGCACGAGTTCACCCCTCCACTTT. The chain joins TRBV4-3 to TRBJ1-6; TRBD1 aligns across 10 bases. V lost 5 bases and J lost 9; bases outside the gene matches: 10. CDR3 length equals 16 residues. Germline V gives CDR1 LGHNA, CDR2 YSLEER.

The gene calls are TRBV10-1 and TRBJ2-2; D is uncertain. CDR1 and CDR2 (germline): WNHNN, SYGVQD (reference sequence). The CDR3 loop spans 12 amino acids. Deletions cut 6 bases from V and 7 bases from J, with 9 bases between. CDR3 sequence reads: CASRASGGELFF. The CDR3 coding sequence is TGCGCCAGCAGGGCCTCGGGCGGGGAGCTGTTTTTT.

In this sample, this clone turned up once. The rearrangement uses TRBV20-1 and TRBJ2-5; 7 bases line up with TRBD1. The length of the CDR3 is 15 residues. Germline CDR1 reads DFQATT; CDR2 reads SNEGSKA (reference sequence). V dropped 3 bases and J dropped 5; count of bases not matched to a gene: 12. CDR3 protein: CSASGTAPEEETQYF. The CDR3 bases are TGCAGTGCTAGTGGGACAGCGCCCGAGGAGGAGACCCAGTACTTC.

This CDR3 is CASRASGNTQYF. CDR3 coding DNA: TGTGCCAGCAGGGCGTCGGGGAATACGCAGTATTTT. The chain uses TRBV7-9 and TRBJ2-3; D might be TRBD2 (5 bases). This CDR3 region has 12 residues. V shed 6 bases and J shed 7 bases, with 11 bases lying between them. The germline gives CDR1 SEHNR, CDR2 FQNEAQ (reference sequence). Complete variable domain (other parts from reference TRBV7-9 and TRBJ2-3): DTGVSQNPRHKITKRGQNVTFRCDPISEHNRLYWYRQTLGQGPEFLTYFQNEAQLEKSRLLSDRFSAERPKGSFSTLEIQRTEQGDSAMYLCASRASGNTQYFGPGTRLTVL.

This clone came up once. The V call is TRBV7-2, the J call TRBJ1-1; D may be TRBD1 (5 bases). This CDR3 has 17 residues. Per the germline V gene, CDR1 is SGHTA and CDR2 is FQGNSA. The V end lost 7 bases, the J end lost 0 bases, and 21 bases lay between the germline ends. The CDR3 sequence is CASTSILAEGLNTEAFF. CDR3 bases: TGTGCCAGCACCTCTATTCTTGCGGAGGGGTTGAACACTGAAGCTTTCTTT.

The chain uses TRBV4-1 and TRBJ2-3; D might be TRBD1 (7 bases). Trimming removed 2 bases from V and 3 bases from J, with 15 bases in between. The CDR3 length is 16 residues. The germline V gene encodes CDR1 MGHRA and CDR2 YSYEKL. CDR3 sequence (DNA): TGCGCCAGCAGCCAACAGGGGGGCCTAAGTACAGATACGCAGTATTTT. Protein sequence: CASSQQGGLSTDTQYF.

In its sample, this clone was seen a few times. The chain couples TRBV6-5 to TRBJ2-1; possible D gene TRBD2, 6 bases. V was clipped by 4 bases and J by 4 bases, with 8 bases between them. The length of the CDR3 is 13 residues. The germline V gene encodes CDR1 MNHEY and CDR2 SVGAGI. Written as DNA, the CDR3 is TGTGCCAGCAGTTTCGGGACTTACAATGAGCAGTTCTTC. It yields the protein CASSFGTYNEQFF.

The V gene is TRBV6-5, the J gene TRBJ1-1, with 7 bases matching TRBD1. Trimming removed 2 bases from V and 6 bases from J; junction bases left unmatched: 6. CDR3 length equals 14 residues. Germline V gene sequence: CDR1 MNHEY, CDR2 SVGAGI. CDR3 amino acids: CASSYETGRAEAFF. The DNA for the CDR3 is TGTGCCAGCAGTTACGAGACAGGGAGAGCTGAAGCTTTCTTT.

V and J are TRBV5-1 and TRBJ2-7; 8 bases align to TRBD2. The CDR3 is 14 amino acids. Looked up from germline, CDR1 is SGHRS and CDR2 is YFSETQ. CDR3: CASSDDGRADEQYF. The DNA of the CDR3 is TGCGCATCGAGCGATGACGGGAGGGCCGACGAGCAGTACTTC.

The chain recombines TRBV5-1 with TRBJ2-7; 11 bases match TRBD2. CDR3 length: 16 residues. Trimming removed 3 bases from V and 3 bases from J; junction bases left unmatched: 8. Germline V gives CDR1 SGHRS, CDR2 YFSETQ. CDR3 DNA: TGCGCCAGCAGCTCGACTATGACTAGCGGGAACTACGAGCAGTACTTC. This encodes CASSSTMTSGNYEQYF.

About this clone: This sample also contains other DNA sequences that code for the same CDR3. J is TRBJ1-1 and V is TRBV5-1; D not resolved. Germline V gene sequence: CDR1 SGHRS, CDR2 YFSETQ. This CDR3 is 16 amino acids long. V was shortened by 4 bases and J by 3 bases, with 19 bases between the two germline ends. The CDR3 nucleotides are TGCGCCAGCAGCCTGGGCTCAGGAGGAGTCGACACTGAAGCTTTCTTT. This gives the protein CASSLGSGGVDTEAFF. The full variable domain, with the rest looked up from reference TRBV5-1 and TRBJ1-1, is KAGVTQTPRYLIKTRGQQVTLSCSPISGHRSVSWYQQTPGQGLQFLFEYFSETQRNKGNFPGRFSGRQFSNSRSEMNVSTLELGDSALYLCASSLGSGGVDTEAFFGQGTRLTVV.

This sequence joins TRBV2 and TRBJ1-1, with 8 bases aligning to TRBD1. The J segment lost 0 bases and the V segment lost 7 bases, leaving 13 bases of the junction unmatched. Germline CDR1 SNHLY, CDR2 FYNNEI. The CDR3 contains 17 residues. The CDR3 loop reads CASTFLRGPGMNTEAFF. CDR3 coding DNA: TGTGCCAGCACCTTTCTCAGGGGGCCGGGGATGAACACTGAAGCTTTCTTT.

This clone appeared a single time. V gene TRBV27 combines with J gene TRBJ1-5, with 9 bases lining up with TRBD1. The CDR3 contains 15 residues. Germline V gene data show CDR1 as MNHEY and CDR2 as SMNVEV (reference sequence). The J segment lost 5 bases and the V segment lost 5 bases, leaving 7 bases of the junction unmatched. The CDR3 spells CASSIQQGADQPQHF. The CDR3 DNA follows: TGTGCCAGCAGTATTCAACAGGGGGCAGATCAGCCCCAGCATTTT.

V and J are TRBV6-5 and TRBJ2-3, with TRBD2 identical over 7 bases. V gave up 2 bases and J gave up 1 base; unmatched junction bases: 6. In germline, CDR1 is MNHEY, CDR2 SVGAGI. The CDR3 is 16 amino acids. Written as DNA, the CDR3 is TGTGCCAGCAGTTACGCGCGGGGGACTGGCACAGATACGCAGTATTTT. Amino acids: CASSYARGTGTDTQYF.

The chain has TRBV29-1 and TRBJ1-2; possible D gene TRBD1, 5 bases. Trimming took off 6 bases at V and 3 bases at J, with 14 bases between the two ends. This CDR3 contains 13 residues. From germline, CDR1 is SQVTM and CDR2 ANQGSEA. The CDR3 is CSVTEAGDYGYTF. In DNA, the CDR3 is TGCAGCGTCACTGAGGCGGGGGACTATGGCTACACCTTC.

The sample holds one count of this clone. The chain uses TRBV6-2 or TRBV6-3 and TRBJ1-3; D gene unclear. Germline V gene sequence: CDR1 MNHEY, CDR2 SVGEGT. V dropped 2 bases and J dropped 2 bases, with 13 bases sitting between them. The CDR3 loop spans 16 amino acids. The DNA for the CDR3 is TGTGCCAGCAGTTACCCTTCAGGATTTGCTGGAAACACCATATATTTT. It is translated as CASSYPSGFAGNTIYF.

This clone has just a few counts. The J gene is TRBJ1-1, the V gene TRBV12-3 or TRBV12-4; D uncertain. The CDR3 is 11 residues long. The V gene lost 4 bases and the J gene lost 4 bases, with 4 bases spanning the gap. CDR3 sequence (DNA): TGTGCCAGCAGTTCGTTCACTGAAGCTTTCTTT. Translating it yields CASSSFTEAFF.

This chain joins TRBV7-8 and TRBJ1-5, with D possibly TRBD1 on 5 matching bases. The CDR3 has 15 residues. Germline V gene data show CDR1 as SGHVS and CDR2 as FQNEAQ. Between the trimmed V and J ends, which lost 5 bases and 3 bases, there was a span of 14 bases. This CDR3 is CASSPQPGLNQPQHF. The DNA for the CDR3 is TGTGCCAGCAGCCCCCAACCGGGACTCAATCAGCCCCAGCATTTT.

The chain combines TRBV7-9 with TRBJ1-1, with D possibly TRBD1 on 6 matching bases. The CDR3 is made up of 14 amino acids. Germline V gives CDR1 SEHNR, CDR2 FQNEAQ (reference sequence). Trimming left V 10 bases short and J 5 bases short, with 20 bases between. The CDR3 sequence: CAIRTASRGTEAFF. The DNA for the CDR3 is TGTGCCATCCGGACAGCCTCTCGCGGGACTGAAGCTTTCTTT.

The V and J genes are TRBV6-2 or TRBV6-3 and TRBJ2-3, with D unclear. This CDR3 comprises 16 residues. Germline assignment: CDR1 MNHEY and CDR2 SVGEGT. The V and J ends lost 2 bases and 6 bases respectively, with 18 bases between them. The CDR3 loop is CASSYNELPLPDTQYF. CDR3 coding DNA: TGTGCCAGCAGTTACAATGAGCTACCCCTCCCGGATACGCAGTATTTT.

The chain carries TRBV3-1 (or the pseudogene TRBV3-2) and TRBJ1-4; TRBD1 aligns across 9 bases. V trimming: 0 bases; J trimming: 5 bases; junction bases outside the gene matches: 4. The CDR3 has 16 amino acids. Per the germline V gene, CDR1 is LGHDT and CDR2 is YNNKEL (reference sequence). The CDR3 sequence is CASSQDPGQGNEKLFF. CDR3 nucleotides: TGTGCCAGCAGCCAAGATCCGGGACAGGGAAATGAAAAACTGTTTTTT.